One and the same sample provided the 8 T cell receptor beta chains below, sequenced in a study of neoadjuvant anti-PD-1 for oral cavity cancer. The protocol was immunoSEQ multiplex PCR, while the TCRdb copy is restricted to in-frame clones and leaves out a portion. The sample contains some 15,000 clones, over 65% of which appear only once. Sample: PBMCs, taken before nivolumab (anti-PD-1) treatment. The receptor source for this set is a person aged 40-85 years with oral cavity squamous cell carcinoma.

The gene calls are TRBV14 and TRBJ1-3; D is unclear. The germline V and J ends were trimmed by 4 bases and 4 bases, with 8 bases remaining between them. The germline gives CDR1 SGHDN, CDR2 FVKESK. This CDR3 has 13 amino acids. The CDR3 loop is CASSPTGGNTIYF. CDR3 in DNA: TGTGCCAGCAGCCCTACGGGAGGAAACACCATATATTTT.

This clone came up once. The V gene is TRBV7-2, the J gene TRBJ2-5; no definite D call. Germline V gene sequence: CDR1 SGHTA, CDR2 FQGNSA. The V end was cut by 3 bases, the J end by 4 bases, with 3 bases between. The CDR3 consists of 11 residues. The CDR3 loop reads CASSFAETQYF. Written as DNA, the CDR3 is TGTGCCAGCAGCTTCGCAGAGACCCAGTACTTC.

The V call is TRBV30, the J call TRBJ1-1, with D maybe TRBD1 (6 bases). V was shortened by 4 bases and J by 4 bases, with 19 bases between the two germline ends. Per germline, CDR1 GTSNPN and CDR2 SVGIG (reference sequence). The CDR3 spans 15 residues. The CDR3 reads CAWIRGGGGATEAFF. The CDR3 nucleotides read TGTGCCTGGATCCGCGGGGGCGGAGGAGCCACTGAAGCTTTCTTT. The whole variable domain, filled in from reference TRBV30 and TRBJ1-1, reads SQTIHQWPATLVQPVGSPLSLECTVEGTSNPNLYWYRQAAGRGLQLLFYSVGIGQISSEVPQNLSASRPQDRQFILSSKKLLLSDSGFYLCAWIRGGGGATEAFFGQGTRLTVV.

This clone was seen a single time. V usage is TRBV5-6 and J usage is TRBJ1-1; TRBD1 agrees at 7 bases. This CDR3 comprises 16 residues. Germline V gives CDR1 SGHDT, CDR2 YYEEEE. V was pared by 5 bases and J by 0 bases, with 10 bases of the junction left unmatched. CDR3 region: CASSSLRDRMNTEAFF. CDR3 nucleotides: TGTGCCAGCAGTTCACTTCGGGACAGAATGAACACTGAAGCTTTCTTT.

This clone was found a few times. Sequence at one end of the junction differs from germline and may be a read error. This chain uses TRBV15 with TRBJ2-6; possibly TRBD1 for D (6 bases). Germline CDR1 reads LNHNV; CDR2 reads YYDKDF (reference sequence). CDR3 length: 14 amino acids. This CDR3 reads CATGRGSGANVLTF. CDR3 nucleotide sequence: TGTGCCACCGGCAGGGGCTCTGGGGCCAACGTCCTGACTTTC.

The V gene is TRBV4-2, the J gene TRBJ2-1; 9 bases match TRBD2. The CDR3 extends over 15 amino acids. V shed 4 bases and J 5 bases; nucleotides not matched to a gene: 6. CDR1 is LGHNA and CDR2 is YNFKEQ in the germline V gene. This CDR3 is CASSPLAGADNEQFF. The CDR3 bases are TGTGCCAGCAGCCCGTTAGCGGGGGCGGACAATGAGCAGTTCTTC.

The DNA for the CDR3 is TGTGCCTGGGGGACGGGAAGCACAGATACGCAGTATTTT. It encodes CAWGTGSTDTQYF. The chain joins TRBV30 to TRBJ2-3; either TRBD1 or TRBD2 may supply D (5 bases each). The V gene's germline CDR1 is GTSNPN and CDR2 SVGIG (reference sequence). This CDR3 region has 13 residues. The V and J ends lost 5 bases and 0 bases respectively, with 9 bases between them.

This chain links TRBV28 with TRBJ2-1, with 7 bases matching TRBD1. The J segment lost 2 bases and the V segment lost 6 bases, leaving 10 bases of the junction unmatched. The CDR3 is 16 amino acids. Germline V gene data show CDR1 as MDHEN and CDR2 as SYDVKM. The CDR3 DNA sequence: TGTGCCAGCAGCCCTACGGGGCAGGGGGCCTACAATGAGCAGTTCTTC. It specifies CASSPTGQGAYNEQFF.